A single sample is the source of the 13 T cell receptor beta chains below, sequenced in a study of molecular identifiers for immune sequencing clone quantification. Via MiXCR, TCRdb re-called the PCR reads, giving one row per CDR3 protein. The sample includes hundreds of thousands of distinct CDR3 sequences, about 21% of them seen just once. Sequencing used naive CD8+ T cells from blood, with Jurkat cell RNA spiked in. Subset noted: FACS-sorted CD8+CD4-CCR7+CD45RA+ naive T cells. The receptor source for this set is a human donor in good health. Some libraries in this study had Jurkat cell RNA spiked in.

There are many counts of this clonotype. The V gene is TRBV28, the J gene TRBJ2-4; D remains unclear. Germline CDR1 and CDR2: MDHEN and SYDVKM. The CDR3 extends over 18 amino acids. V gave up 5 bases and J gave up 1 base, with 21 bases separating them. CDR3 sequence (DNA): TGTGCCAGCAGTCCTTACCGGTCCGGTGGTCGGGCCAAAAACATTCAGTACTTC. Amino acid sequence: CASSPYRSGGRAKNIQYF.

This clonotype was seen many times. Here the CDR3 reads CASSLLTQETQYF. As DNA, the CDR3 is TGCGCCAGCAGCCTCCTCACCCAAGAGACCCAGTACTTC. The rearrangement uses TRBV4-1 and TRBJ2-5; the D is unclear. The CDR3 runs to 13 residues. V lost 4 bases and J 1 base, leaving 7 bases between the germline ends. Germline CDR1 and CDR2: MGHRA and YSYEKL.

This clonotype has just a few counts. The CDR3 sequence: CASSQTGGSSYEQYF. The CDR3, as DNA: TGCGCCAGCAGCCAAACAGGGGGAAGCTCCTACGAGCAGTACTTC. The J gene is TRBJ2-7, the V gene TRBV4-3; 8 nucleotides align to TRBD1. Per the germline V gene, CDR1 is LGHNA and CDR2 is YSLEER. This CDR3 spans 15 amino acids. V lost 2 bases, J lost 0 bases, and 3 bases stayed unmatched.

This clonotype was seen ten or more times. The chain employs TRBV20-1 and TRBJ2-7, with 10 bases fitting TRBD2. With V trimmed by 3 bases and J by 7 bases, 15 bases remained unmatched. CDR1 and CDR2 (germline): DFQATT, SNEGSKA (reference sequence). The CDR3 covers 16 residues. CDR3 residues: CSARPNPGLAPPEQYF. CDR3 DNA sequence: TGCAGTGCTAGGCCCAATCCGGGACTAGCGCCCCCGGAGCAGTACTTC.

This clonotype was recorded at least ten times. The chain recombines TRBV19 with TRBJ1-1; no firm D call. CDR1 is LNHDA, CDR2 SQIVND, per germline (reference sequence). This CDR3 is 13 amino acids long. V was pared by 3 bases and J by 0 bases, with 5 bases between. Written as DNA, the CDR3 is TGTGCCAGTAGTATTGGAGTGAACACTGAAGCTTTCTTT. Its translation: CASSIGVNTEAFF.

This chain links TRBV4-3 with TRBJ2-2; 8 bases map to TRBD1. V trimming: 2 bases; J trimming: 7 bases; junction bases outside the gene matches: 6. The CDR3 sequence is 15 residues long. CDR1 is LGHNA and CDR2 is YSLEER in the germline V gene. The CDR3 DNA follows: TGCGCCAGCAGCCAATCGCAGGGGGCAGTCGGGGAGCTGTTTTTT. Encoded protein: CASSQSQGAVGELFF.

Notes on this clonotype: A read error is possible here, since a much larger clone lies one base away. This chain uses TRBV29-1 with TRBJ2-3; D might be TRBD2 (7 bases). The CDR3 has 16 amino acids. Germline CDR1 reads SQVTM; CDR2 reads ANQGSEA. The CDR3 coding sequence is TGCAGCGTTGAAGATCAACAGGGAGGGAAGACAGGTACGCAGTATTTT. This codes for CSVEDQQGGKTGTQYF.

This clonotype appeared many times. J is TRBJ2-7 and V is TRBV29-1, with a weak D call TRBD2 (6 bases). The CDR3 has 12 residues. Trimming took 8 bases from V and 4 from J, leaving 15 bases between them. CDR1 and CDR2 from the germline V gene are SQVTM and ANQGSEA. CDR3 protein: CSTTGEDYEQYF. As DNA, the CDR3 is TGCAGCACCACCGGGGAGGATTACGAGCAGTACTTC.

CDR3 in DNA: TGTGCCAGCAGTTTATCAGGGATCGGGTACGAGCAGTACTTC. The encoded protein is CASSLSGIGYEQYF. The rearrangement joins TRBV27 to TRBJ2-7; D not certain. V was pared by 0 bases and J by 4 bases, with 10 bases between. Germline CDR1 MNHEY, CDR2 SMNVEV (reference sequence). CDR3 length equals 14 residues.

This clonotype has a count of ten or more. CDR3 in DNA: TGTGCCAGCAGCCGGGGACTGCACTCCTACGAGCAGTACTTC. Its translation is CASSRGLHSYEQYF. V usage is TRBV12-3 or TRBV12-4 and J usage is TRBJ2-7; TRBD2 might be the D (6 bases). Trimming removed 6 bases from V and 0 bases from J, with 12 bases in between. This CDR3 has 14 amino acids.

The table lists this clonotype with many counts. This sequence joins TRBV19 and TRBJ2-7; D not resolved. The V end lost 7 bases, the J end lost 5 bases, and 18 bases lay between the germline ends. This CDR3 comprises 14 residues. The germline V gene encodes CDR1 LNHDA and CDR2 SQIVND (reference sequence). CDR3 region: CASTSGPKPHEQYF. CDR3 DNA: TGTGCCAGTACATCCGGGCCGAAACCCCACGAGCAGTACTTC. Full variable domain (missing parts from reference TRBV19 and TRBJ2-7): DGGITQSPKYLFRKEGQNVTLSCEQNLNHDAMYWYRQDPGQGLRLIYYSQIVNDFQKGDIAEGYSVSREKKESFPLTVTSAQKNPTAFYLCASTSGPKPHEQYFGPGTRLTVT.

This clonotype was seen a few times. The gene calls are TRBV6-5 and TRBJ2-7; D unresolved. Per the germline V gene, CDR1 is MNHEY and CDR2 is SVGAGI. The ends were cut back, 7 bases at V and 3 bases at J, with 13 bases in the middle. This CDR3 has 13 amino acids. In nucleotides, the CDR3 is TGTGCCAGCAAACTCACCCCTCACTACGAGCAGTACTTC. The encoded protein is CASKLTPHYEQYF.

This clonotype was recorded many times. This chain uses TRBV14 with TRBJ2-1; 9 bases are shared with TRBD1. The ends lost 0 bases at V and 15 bases at J; junction bases unmatched: 6. The CDR3 has 13 amino acids. From germline, CDR1 is SGHDN and CDR2 FVKESK. This CDR3 is CASSQDPRQGGFF. In DNA form, the CDR3 reads TGTGCCAGCAGCCAAGATCCGAGACAGGGGGGGTTCTTC.